This entry lists 18 T cell receptor beta chains sequenced from one sample in a study of T cells after yellow fever vaccination. Via MiXCR, TCRdb re-called the 5' RACE reads, giving one row per CDR3 protein. The sample holds 450,000 to 600,000 distinct CDR3 sequences, about a sixth seen once. Here the sequenced sample was PBMCs, taken 5 to 6 days after the first yellow fever vaccination. Receptor source: a man between 18 and 29 years old who received the YFV17D yellow fever vaccine.

This clonotype was picked up a small number of times. V and J are TRBV5-1 and TRBJ2-3; no firm D call. Deletions cut 0 bases from V and 2 bases from J, with 7 bases between. The CDR3 spans 14 residues. CDR1 is SGHRS and CDR2 is YFSETQ in the germline V gene. The CDR3 coding sequence is TGCGCCAGCAGCTTGGAACAATCCACAGATACGCAGTATTTT. Its protein product is CASSLEQSTDTQYF.

In this sample, this clonotype turned up a few times. The chain joins TRBV7-6 to TRBJ2-2; the D gene is possibly TRBD1 (6 bases). CDR1 and CDR2 from the germline V gene are SGHVS and FNYEAQ. V was clipped by 2 bases and J by 6 bases, with 13 bases between them. The CDR3 is 15 residues long. Here the CDR3 DNA reads TGTGCCAGCAGCTTACCCCTAACAGGGCCCGGGGAGCTGTTTTTT. The encoded protein is CASSLPLTGPGELFF.

The chain recombines TRBV7-9 with TRBJ2-2; D gene ambiguous. The CDR3 sequence is 12 residues long. Germline-derived CDR1 and CDR2 are SEHNR and FQNEAQ (reference sequence). V was pared by 7 bases and J by 5 bases, with 8 bases between. DNA for the CDR3: TGTGCCAGCACCTACAGTACCGGGGAGCTGTTTTTT. Residues: CASTYSTGELFF.

This clonotype was counted only a few times. The genes are TRBV7-9 and TRBJ2-7; D remains ambiguous. There are 14 residues in the CDR3. Deletions cut 3 bases from V and 0 bases from J, with 9 bases between. Germline V CDR1 and CDR2: SEHNR, FQNEAQ (reference sequence). In DNA, the CDR3 is TGTGCCAGCAGCTTTTGGGCCCTCTCCTACGAGCAGTACTTC. This gives the protein CASSFWALSYEQYF.

This clonotype has more than one count but fewer than ten. This chain connects TRBV7-2 to TRBJ2-5; 12 nucleotides match TRBD2. The CDR3 is 15 residues long. The germline V gene encodes CDR1 SGHTA and CDR2 FQGNSA. V lost 2 bases, J lost 5 bases, and 3 bases stayed unmatched. This CDR3 is CASSLLAGGSETQYF. The CDR3 DNA sequence: TGTGCCAGCAGCTTACTAGCGGGGGGGTCGGAGACCCAGTACTTC.

This clonotype was seen a few times. This sequence joins TRBV20-1 and TRBJ2-1; the D gene is possibly TRBD1 (5 bases). CDR1 is DFQATT, CDR2 SNEGSKA, per germline (reference sequence). The CDR3 covers 15 residues. V was cut by 6 bases and J by 7 bases, with 22 bases left in between. The CDR3 bases are TGCAGTGCCCTAAGGACATACCCCAATGGGAATGAGCAGTTCTTC. Protein product: CSALRTYPNGNEQFF.

The chain has TRBV4-3 and TRBJ1-4; no definite D call. V was clipped by 0 bases and J by 6 bases, with 5 bases between them. This CDR3 comprises 13 residues. In germline, CDR1 is LGHNA, CDR2 YSLEER. The DNA of the CDR3 is TGCGCCAGCAGCCAAGATACCCATGAAAAACTGTTTTTT. Amino acid sequence: CASSQDTHEKLFF.

This clonotype appeared a few times. V usage is TRBV5-4 and J usage is TRBJ1-2, with no clear D. V lost 2 bases and J lost 3, with 20 bases in between. The germline V gene encodes CDR1 SGHNT and CDR2 YYREEE (reference sequence). The CDR3 has 17 amino acids. The CDR3 DNA is TGTGCCAGCAGCTTCTTCCTTGTGAGCCGAGGGCACTATGGCTACACCTTC. Translated: CASSFFLVSRGHYGYTF.

This clonotype was detected only a few times. V gene TRBV12-3 or TRBV12-4 combines with J gene TRBJ2-5, with D possibly being TRBD2 (5 bases). Trimming removed 7 bases from V and 4 bases from J, with 13 bases in between. This CDR3 region has 13 residues. The CDR3 nucleotides read TGTGCCAGCACTCCTTCGAGCGGAGAGACCCAGTACTTC. It translates to CASTPSSGETQYF.

This clonotype was detected a few times. J is TRBJ2-3 and V is TRBV7-8, with 8 bases that match TRBD1. Germline lookup yields CDR1 SGHVS and CDR2 FQNEAQ. Trimming cost V 4 bases and J 2 bases; bases outside gene matches: 8. The CDR3 is 16 amino acids. CDR3 in amino acids: CASSYRQGRHTDTQYF. The CDR3 DNA is TGTGCCAGCAGCTACAGACAGGGGAGACACACAGATACGCAGTATTTT.

As DNA, the CDR3 is TGCAGTGCACCGGCGGCTAGGAGCACAGATACGCAGTATTTT. This gives the protein CSAPAARSTDTQYF. The rearrangement uses TRBV20-1 and TRBJ2-3; D remains ambiguous. CDR3 length: 14 residues. Trimming left V 6 bases short and J 0 bases short, with 13 bases between. The germline CDR1 and CDR2 sequences are DFQATT and SNEGSKA (reference sequence).

This clonotype was seen only a few times. The rearrangement uses TRBV2 and TRBJ2-2; 11 positions agree with TRBD1. The CDR3 has 15 amino acids. The germline gives CDR1 SNHLY, CDR2 FYNNEI. J gave up 2 bases and V 7 bases, and 3 bases lay outside the gene matches. The CDR3 region is CASNGQGANTGELFF. DNA for the CDR3: TGTGCCAGCAATGGACAGGGGGCTAACACCGGGGAGCTGTTTTTT.

This clonotype was detected only a few times. The chain combines TRBV7-9 with TRBJ1-2; D is unclear. The CDR3 sequence is 13 residues long. V was cut by 5 bases and J by 4 bases, with 11 bases left in between. The V gene's germline CDR1 is SEHNR and CDR2 FQNEAQ (reference sequence). The CDR3 bases are TGTGCCAGCAGCCCGACGATAGTCTATGGCTACACCTTC. It specifies CASSPTIVYGYTF.

The table lists this clonotype with a few counts. This chain joins TRBV4-3 and TRBJ2-3; 8 positions agree with TRBD2. The CDR3 contains 17 residues. CDR1 LGHNA and CDR2 YSLEER come from the germline V gene. The J segment lost 4 bases and the V segment lost 2 bases, leaving 11 bases of the junction unmatched. The CDR3 DNA reads TGCGCCAGCAGCCAATCGGGGGGGGAGCTGGAGTCAGATACGCAGTATTTT. Protein product: CASSQSGGELESDTQYF.

The V call is TRBV5-1, the J call TRBJ2-5; perhaps TRBD1 as D (6 bases). V lost 4 bases, J lost 5 bases, and 15 bases lay in between. From germline, CDR1 is SGHRS and CDR2 YFSETQ. The CDR3 is 14 amino acids. The CDR3 protein is CASSLGQPGETQYF. The CDR3 DNA reads as TGCGCCAGCAGCCTAGGACAGCCGGGGGAGACCCAGTACTTC.

This sequence joins TRBV7-9 and TRBJ2-6; D is perhaps TRBD1 or TRBD2 (5 bases each). CDR3 size: 17 residues. Per the germline V gene, CDR1 is SEHNR and CDR2 is FQNEAQ (reference sequence). Between the trimmed V and J ends, which lost 1 base and 0 bases, there was a span of 10 bases. The CDR3 region is CASSLVRDVSGANVLTF. CDR3 nucleotides: TGTGCCAGCAGCTTAGTAAGGGACGTCTCTGGGGCCAACGTCCTGACTTTC.

The V and J genes are TRBV18 and TRBJ2-3; 8 bases agree with TRBD1. This CDR3 region has 15 residues. The germline CDR1 and CDR2 sequences are KGHSH and LQKENI. Trimming cost V 4 bases and J 2 bases; bases outside gene matches: 5. CDR3 amino acids: CASSLRTGHTDTQYF. The CDR3 DNA reads as TGTGCCAGCTCACTAAGGACAGGGCACACAGATACGCAGTATTTT.

CDR3 sequence (DNA): TGCGCCAGCAGCCCCGGGCTCAATCAGCCCCAGCATTTT. This gives the protein CASSPGLNQPQHF. The chain is built from TRBV4-1 and TRBJ1-5; D is ambiguous. The CDR3 is 13 residues long. V was cut by 4 bases and J by 3 bases, with 7 bases left in between. CDR1 is MGHRA and CDR2 is YSYEKL in the germline V gene.